This T cell receptor beta chain was sequenced for a study of T cell repertoires in cytomegalovirus infection (dated by TCRdb to the late 2010s). Regarding the research as a whole: Recently identified HLA-C-restricted CMV epitopes, whose presentation resists viral immunomodulation, were targeted by peptide stimulations together with well-studied HLA-B-restricted epitopes. Donor HLA type was relevant to the analysis, as public TCR beta signatures indicated carriage of CMV infection together with the matching HLA type.

Including cysteine and phenylalanine, the CDR3 has 14 amino acids. CDR3 DNA only is kept here, 42 bases in frame from base 1. Germline trimming: 5 bases from V, 2 bases from J; junction bases outside gene matches: 5. Sequences SEHNR (CDR1) and FQNEAQ (CDR2) are obtained from the germline V gene (reference sequence). In the case of this clonotype: What this receptor recognizes is not known. Base qualities were left out, and no much larger clone turns up one base away.

General conclusions and limits of the study: The ex vivo response was dominated by HLA-C-restricted CMV-specific TCR beta clonotypes, and the single most frequent clonotype in two of eight donors was supplied by these HLA-C-restricted clonotypes. In both this cohort and an independent cohort of 300 to 450 donors, the cumulative frequency of public TCR beta family members distinguished carriers of CMV infection plus the relevant HLA type.

The reads were generated on an Illumina HiSeq 1500. TCRdb itself trimmed the public reads at Q25 with fastp, ran MiXCR and retained productive beta chains. Every CDR3 protein is listed once, alongside the most common genes and DNA of its rows. The sample table holds under 500,000 distinct CDR3 sequences, of which roughly 42% were seen once. The ten most abundant clones make up roughly two fifths of the sample. The sample's treatment or condition label is to be understood as: in vitro stimulation with specific CMV peptide epitopes to enrich CMV-specific T cells. The material sequenced was cultured PBMCs, taken from culture after CMV antigen stimulation. The chain couples TRBV7-9 to TRBJ2-7, and TRBD1 matches 8 of the central bases. This clonotype was obtained from a human donor in good health (CMV status not recorded). Some clones in this sample may be carry-over from other donors' samples. The CDR3 reads as follows: CASSQDRAPYEQYF. The nucleotide sequence reads TGTGCCAGCAGCCAGGACAGGGCGCCCTACGAGCAGTACTTC.